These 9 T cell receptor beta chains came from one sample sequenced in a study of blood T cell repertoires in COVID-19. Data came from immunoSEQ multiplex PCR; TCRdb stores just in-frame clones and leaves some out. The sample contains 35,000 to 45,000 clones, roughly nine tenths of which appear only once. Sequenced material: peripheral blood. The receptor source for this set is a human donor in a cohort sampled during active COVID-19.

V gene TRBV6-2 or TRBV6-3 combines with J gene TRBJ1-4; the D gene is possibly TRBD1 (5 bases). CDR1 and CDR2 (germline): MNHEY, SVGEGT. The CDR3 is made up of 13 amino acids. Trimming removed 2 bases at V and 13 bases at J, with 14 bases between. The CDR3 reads CASSYVVSGGLFF. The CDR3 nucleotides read TGTGCCAGCAGTTACGTTGTTTCCGGGGGACTGTTTTTT.

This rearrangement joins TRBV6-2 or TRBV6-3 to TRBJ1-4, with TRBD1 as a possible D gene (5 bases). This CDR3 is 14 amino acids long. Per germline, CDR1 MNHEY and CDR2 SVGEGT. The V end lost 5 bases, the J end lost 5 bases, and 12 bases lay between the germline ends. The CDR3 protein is CASSLQGTNEKLFF. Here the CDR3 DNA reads TGTGCCAGCAGTCTCCAGGGTACGAATGAAAAACTGTTTTTT.

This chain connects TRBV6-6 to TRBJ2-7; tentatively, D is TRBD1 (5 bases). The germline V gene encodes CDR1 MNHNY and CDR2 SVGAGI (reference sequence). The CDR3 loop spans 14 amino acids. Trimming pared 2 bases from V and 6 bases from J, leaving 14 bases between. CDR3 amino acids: CASSYRPGIGEQYF. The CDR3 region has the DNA TGTGCCAGCAGTTACCGTCCAGGGATCGGCGAGCAGTACTTC.

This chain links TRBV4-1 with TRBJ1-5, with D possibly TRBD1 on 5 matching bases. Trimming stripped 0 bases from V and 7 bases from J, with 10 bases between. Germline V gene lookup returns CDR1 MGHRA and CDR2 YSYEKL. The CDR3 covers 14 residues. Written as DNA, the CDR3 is TGCGCCAGCAGCCAAGAGGGGGGGGGACAGCCCCAGCATTTT. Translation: CASSQEGGGQPQHF.

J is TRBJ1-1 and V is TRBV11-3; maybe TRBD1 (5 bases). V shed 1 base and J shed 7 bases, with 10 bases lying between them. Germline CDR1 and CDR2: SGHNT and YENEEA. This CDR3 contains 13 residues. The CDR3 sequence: CASSLGQDSEAFF. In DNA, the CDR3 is TGTGCCAGCAGCTTAGGGCAAGACAGTGAAGCTTTCTTT.

The chain's CDR3 is CASTTPGQGSYEQYF. DNA for the CDR3: TGTGCCAGCACAACACCGGGACAGGGATCCTACGAGCAGTACTTC. The V gene is TRBV6-5, the J gene TRBJ2-7; 9 bases are a match to TRBD1. V lost 7 bases and J lost 1; bases outside the gene matches: 8. In germline, CDR1 is MNHEY, CDR2 SVGAGI. This CDR3 has 15 residues.

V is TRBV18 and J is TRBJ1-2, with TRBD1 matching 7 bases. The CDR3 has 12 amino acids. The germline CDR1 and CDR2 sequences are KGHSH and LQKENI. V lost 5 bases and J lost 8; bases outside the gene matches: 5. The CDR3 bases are TGTGCCAGCTCAGGCAGGGGGAGCGGCTACACCTTC. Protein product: CASSGRGSGYTF.

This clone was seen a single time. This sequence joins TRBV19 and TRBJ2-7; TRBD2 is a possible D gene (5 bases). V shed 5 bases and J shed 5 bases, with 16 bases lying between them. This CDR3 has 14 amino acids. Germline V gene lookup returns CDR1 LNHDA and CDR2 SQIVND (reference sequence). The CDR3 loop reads CASSSKGRGHEQYF. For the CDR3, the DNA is TGTGCCAGTAGTTCGAAAGGCCGGGGTCACGAGCAGTACTTC.

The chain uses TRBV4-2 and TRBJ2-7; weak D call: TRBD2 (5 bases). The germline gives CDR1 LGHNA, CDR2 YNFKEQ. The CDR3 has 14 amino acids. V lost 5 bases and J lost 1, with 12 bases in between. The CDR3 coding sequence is TGTGCCAGCAGCGCAAGCGGACCTTCCTACGAGCAGTACTTC. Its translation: CASSASGPSYEQYF.